Listed below are T cell receptor beta chains from one sample, sequenced in a study of CD8 T cells in ankylosing spondylitis. TCRdb itself ran the 5' RACE reads through MiXCR, one entry per CDR3 protein. In the table there are 35,000 to 50,000 distinct CDR3 sequences, approximately 3% of which are singletons. Sequencing used blood, either unsorted or a sorted T cell fraction (not recorded which). Every receptor here comes from a male donor with ankylosing spondylitis or in good health (not recorded which). The CDR3 runs from the conserved cysteine through the conserved F or W. D genes are given only for firm matches. A row's size may be missing; if present it is once, few, many or a size class.

j_call v_call clone_size d_call cdr3_aa cdr3_nt
TRBJ2-3 TRBV9 - TRBD2 CASSVGGGARDTQYF TGTGCCAGCAGCGTTGGCGGGGGGGCCAGAGATACGCAGTATTTT
TRBJ2-1 TRBV9 many TRBD2 CASSVAGTSGPNEQFF TGTGCCAGCAGCGTCGCCGGGACTAGCGGACCTAATGAGCAGTTCTTC
TRBJ1-2 TRBV9 many TRBD1 CASSAETGVQDGYTF TGTGCCAGCAGCGCAGAAACAGGGGTTCAAGATGGCTACACCTTC
TRBJ2-1 TRBV9 many - CASSVAASSYNEQFF TGTGCCAGCAGCGTAGCGGCAAGTAGCTACAATGAGCAGTTCTTC
TRBJ2-5 TRBV9 many TRBD2 CASSVAGLAGGETQYF TGTGCCAGCAGCGTAGCCGGTCTAGCGGGGGGGGAGACCCAGTACTTC
TRBJ2-3 TRBV9 many TRBD2 CASSVVGGGGDTQYF TGTGCCAGCAGCGTAGTAGGCGGGGGTGGAGATACGCAGTATTTT
TRBJ2-3 TRBV9 few TRBD2 CASGAGGKDTQYF TGTGCCAGCGGGGCGGGGGGGAAAGATACGCAGTATTTT
TRBJ2-3 TRBV9 many - CASSVSRTSADTQYF TGTGCCAGCAGCGTCTCTAGGACCAGCGCAGATACGCAGTATTTT
TRBJ2-4 TRBV9 many TRBD2 CASSVGSGLAPNIQYF TGTGCCAGCAGCGTAGGGTCTGGACTAGCACCAAACATTCAGTACTTC
TRBJ2-3 TRBV21-1 many - CASSRTRTSDTQYF TGTGCCAGCAGCCGAACCCGGACCTCAGATACGCAGTATTTT
TRBJ2-3 TRBV9 many - CASSVTSSSATGDTQYF TGTGCCAGCAGCGTAACCTCTTCTAGCGCCACGGGAGATACGCAGTATTTT
TRBJ2-3 TRBV9 many TRBD2 CASSLGTSGSLKDTQYF TGTGCCAGCAGCCTCGGGACTAGCGGGAGCCTAAAAGATACGCAGTATTTT
TRBJ2-3 TRBV9 many - CASSVARGSDTQYF TGTGCCAGCAGCGTAGCTAGGGGGTCAGATACGCAGTATTTT
TRBJ1-2 TRBV9 many TRBD1 CASSAGGQGSGGYTF TGTGCCAGCAGCGCAGGGGGACAGGGGTCCGGGGGCTACACCTTC
TRBJ2-1 TRBV9 many - CASSVGNRVNEQFF TGTGCCAGCAGCGTGGGCAACAGGGTAAATGAGCAGTTCTTC
TRBJ2-3 TRBV9 many TRBD1 CASSEQGALTDTQYF TGTGCCAGCAGCGAACAGGGGGCTCTCACAGATACGCAGTATTTT
TRBJ2-3 TRBV9 many - CASSSQTSPSTDTQYF TGTGCCAGCAGCTCGCAAACTAGCCCTTCCACAGATACGCAGTATTTT
TRBJ2-1 TRBV9 many - CASSVDGRTNLRSNEQFF TGTGCCAGCAGCGTAGATGGGAGGACCAATTTACGATCCAATGAGCAGTTCTTC
TRBJ1-2 TRBV9 many - CASSVGQNYGYTF TGTGCCAGCAGCGTAGGGCAAAACTATGGCTACACCTTC
TRBJ2-1 TRBV3-1 many - CASSHPGTF TGTGCCAGCAGCCATCCCGGGACCTTC
TRBJ2-3 TRBV9 many TRBD2 CASSLGLAGTDTQYF TGTGCCAGCAGCTTGGGACTAGCGGGAACAGATACGCAGTATTTT
TRBJ2-6 TRBV9 few TRBD1 CASSARDREWSNVLTF TGTGCCAGCAGCGCGAGGGACAGGGAATGGTCCAACGTCCTGACTTTC
TRBJ2-1 TRBV9 once - CASRVDGFSYNEQFF TGTGCCAGCAGAGTAGACGGGTTCTCCTACAATGAGCAGTTCTTC
TRBJ2-1 TRBV9 - TRBD2 CASSPGLAGGLYNEQFF TGTGCCAGCAGTCCGGGACTAGCGGGAGGGCTTTACAATGAGCAGTTCTTC
TRBJ2-2 TRBV9 many TRBD1 CASSTGQGAVTGELFF TGTGCCAGCAGCACCGGACAGGGGGCCGTCACCGGGGAGCTGTTTTTT
TRBJ1-2 TRBV9 many TRBD1 CASSTPPGQAGGNYGYTF TGTGCCAGCAGCACGCCCCCGGGACAGGCAGGGGGAAACTATGGCTACACCTTC
TRBJ2-5 TRBV9 many - CASSLNPGETQYF TGTGCCAGCAGCCTTAACCCGGGGGAGACCCAGTACTTC
TRBJ2-5 TRBV9 many - CASSVGTLGETQYF TGTGCCAGCAGCGTAGGGACTCTGGGCGAGACCCAGTACTTC
TRBJ2-5 TRBV28 many - CASSPPGLGVKTQYF TGTGCCAGCAGTCCGCCGGGACTTGGCGTAAAGACCCAGTACTTC
TRBJ2-5 TRBV9 many - CASSVGGGTTGTQYF TGTGCCAGCAGCGTAGGGGGGGGGACAACCGGGACCCAGTACTTC
TRBJ2-2 TRBV9 - TRBD1 CASSAGQSTGELFF TGTGCCAGCAGCGCGGGACAGTCAACCGGGGAGCTGTTTTTT
TRBJ2-1 TRBV9 many TRBD2 CASSHSSGRVPEQFF TGTGCCAGCTCCCATTCCAGCGGGAGGGTACCTGAGCAGTTCTTC
TRBJ2-1 TRBV9 many TRBD2 CASSVETLGGSGTEQFF TGTGCCAGCAGCGTAGAAACTTTGGGCGGGAGCGGTACTGAGCAGTTCTTC
TRBJ2-3 TRBV9 many - CASSVGTFSTDTQYF TGTGCCAGCAGCGTGGGCACCTTTAGCACAGATACGCAGTATTTT
TRBJ1-5 TRBV27 many - CASPWGRNSNQPQHF TGTGCCAGCCCCTGGGGGCGGAATAGCAATCAGCCCCAGCATTTT
TRBJ1-2 TRBV9 many - CASSVDEVGRGYGYTF TGTGCCAGCAGCGTAGATGAAGTGGGACGGGGCTATGGCTACACCTTC
TRBJ2-3 TRBV9 many - CASSVRGGDTQYF TGTGCCAGCAGCGTAAGGGGAGGAGATACGCAGTATTTT
TRBJ1-3 TRBV9 many TRBD1 CASSDRGLAGNTIYF TGTGCCAGCAGCGACAGGGGTCTGGCTGGAAACACCATATATTTT
TRBJ2-5 TRBV9 many - CASSAASAMGTQYF TGTGCCAGCAGCGCAGCTAGCGCAATGGGGACCCAGTACTTC
TRBJ1-1 TRBV9 many - CASSSAQGPRNTEAFF TGTGCCAGCAGTTCTGCACAGGGACCTAGGAACACTGAAGCTTTCTTT
TRBJ1-5 TRBV9 many - CASSVGPGVTSNQPQHF TGTGCCAGCAGCGTAGGCCCGGGGGTGACCAGCAATCAGCCCCAGCATTTT